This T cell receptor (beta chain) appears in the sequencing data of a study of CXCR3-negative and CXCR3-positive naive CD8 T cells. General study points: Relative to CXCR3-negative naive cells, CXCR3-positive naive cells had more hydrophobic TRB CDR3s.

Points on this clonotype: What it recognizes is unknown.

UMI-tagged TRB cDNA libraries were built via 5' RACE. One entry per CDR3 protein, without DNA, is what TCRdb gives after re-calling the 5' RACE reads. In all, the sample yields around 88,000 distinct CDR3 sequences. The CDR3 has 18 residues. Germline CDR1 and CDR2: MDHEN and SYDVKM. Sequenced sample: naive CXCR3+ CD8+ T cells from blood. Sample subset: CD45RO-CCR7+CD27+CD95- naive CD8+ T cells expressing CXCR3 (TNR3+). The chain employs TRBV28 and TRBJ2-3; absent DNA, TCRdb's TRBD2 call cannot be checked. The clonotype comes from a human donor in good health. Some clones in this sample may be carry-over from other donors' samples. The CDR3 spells CASSLSHGVAGEKDTQYF.